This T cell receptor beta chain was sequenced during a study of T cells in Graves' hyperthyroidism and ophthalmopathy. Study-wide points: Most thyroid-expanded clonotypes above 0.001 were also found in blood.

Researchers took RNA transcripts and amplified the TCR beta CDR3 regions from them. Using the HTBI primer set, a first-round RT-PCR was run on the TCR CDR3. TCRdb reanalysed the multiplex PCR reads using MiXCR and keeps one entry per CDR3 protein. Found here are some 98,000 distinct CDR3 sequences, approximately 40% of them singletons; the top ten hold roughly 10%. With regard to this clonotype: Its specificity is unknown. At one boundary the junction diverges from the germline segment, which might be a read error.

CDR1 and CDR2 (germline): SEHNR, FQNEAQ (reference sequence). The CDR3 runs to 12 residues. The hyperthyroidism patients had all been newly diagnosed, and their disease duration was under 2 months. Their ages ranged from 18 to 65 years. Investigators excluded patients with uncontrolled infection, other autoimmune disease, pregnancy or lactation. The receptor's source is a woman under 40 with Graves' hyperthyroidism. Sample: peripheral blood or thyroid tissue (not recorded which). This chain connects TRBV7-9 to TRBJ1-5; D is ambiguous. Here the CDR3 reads CACSASNQPQHF. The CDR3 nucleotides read TGTGCCTGCAGCGCAAGCAATCAGCCCCAGCATTTT. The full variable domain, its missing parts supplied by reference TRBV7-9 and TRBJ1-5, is DTGVSQNPRHKITKRGQNVTFRCDPISEHNRLYWYRQTLGQGPEFLTYFQNEAQLEKSRLLSDRFSAERPKGSFSTLEIQRTEQGDSAMYLCACSASNQPQHFGDGTRLSIL.